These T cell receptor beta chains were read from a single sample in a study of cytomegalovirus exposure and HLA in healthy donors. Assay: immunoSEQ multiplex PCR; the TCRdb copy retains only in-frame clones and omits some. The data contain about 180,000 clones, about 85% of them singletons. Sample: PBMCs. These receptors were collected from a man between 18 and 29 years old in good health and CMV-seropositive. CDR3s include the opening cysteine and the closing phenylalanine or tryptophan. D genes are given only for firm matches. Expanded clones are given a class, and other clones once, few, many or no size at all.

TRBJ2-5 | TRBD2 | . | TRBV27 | TGTGCCAGCAGTGCTTTAGCGGGAGCAGGAGAGACCCAGTACTTC | CASSALAGAGETQYF
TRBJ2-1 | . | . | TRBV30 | TGTGCCTGGAGTGTACTAGGGGGGGGGCAAAATGAGCAGTTCTTC | CAWSVLGGGQNEQFF
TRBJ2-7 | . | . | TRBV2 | TGTGCCAGCAGTGAAGATCTAGTGACTAGCTACGAGCAGTACTTC | CASSEDLVTSYEQYF
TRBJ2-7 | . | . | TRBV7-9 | TGTGCCAGCAGCTTAGTACAGACCGAGCAGTACTTC | CASSLVQTEQYF
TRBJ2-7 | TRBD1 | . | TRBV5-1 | TGCGCCAGCTCCCACCGGGACAGGACGTACGAGCAGTACTTC | CASSHRDRTYEQYF
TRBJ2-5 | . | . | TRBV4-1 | TGCGCCAGCAGCCAAGCCAGGGTTACCCAAGAGACCCAGTACTTC | CASSQARVTQETQYF
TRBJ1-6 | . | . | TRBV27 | TGTGCCAGCAGCTTGAGAGGCTCCTATAATTCACCCCTCCACTTT | CASSLRGSYNSPLHF
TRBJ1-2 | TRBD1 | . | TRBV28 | TGTGCCAGCAGCCCCGACAGGGGGCGCGGCTACACCTTC | CASSPDRGRGYTF
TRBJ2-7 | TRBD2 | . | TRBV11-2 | TGTGCCAGCAGCTTAGATCGTACTAGCGGGAGGTACGAGCAGTACTTC | CASSLDRTSGRYEQYF
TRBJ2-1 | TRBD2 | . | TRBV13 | TGTGCCAGCAGCTTAGGCCTAGCGGGAGGCAATGAGCAGTTCTTC | CASSLGLAGGNEQFF
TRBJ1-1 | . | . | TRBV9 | TGTGCCAGCAGCGTCGCAGGGTTGAGGAACACTGAAGCTTTCTTT | CASSVAGLRNTEAFF
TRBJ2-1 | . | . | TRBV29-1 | TGCAGCGCTGACCATTCCTACAATGAGCAGTTCTTC | CSADHSYNEQFF
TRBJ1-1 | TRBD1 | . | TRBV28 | TGTGCCAGCAGTTTATCCAGGGGGCGCACTGAAGCTTTCTTT | CASSLSRGRTEAFF
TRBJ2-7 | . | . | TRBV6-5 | TGTGCCAGCAGCGGTTCAGAGCAGTACTTC | CASSGSEQYF
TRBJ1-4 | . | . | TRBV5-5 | TGTGCCAGCAGCCCCCGGGAAGGGAGTGAAAAACTGTTTTTT | CASSPREGSEKLFF
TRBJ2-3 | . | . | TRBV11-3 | TGTGCCAGCAGCTTAGAACAACAGGCGCCGCAGTATTTT | CASSLEQQAPQYF
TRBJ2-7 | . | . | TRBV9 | TGTGCCAGCAGCGTAGATGGAGGGGCCTACGAGCAGTACTTC | CASSVDGGAYEQYF
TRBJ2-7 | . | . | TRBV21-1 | TGTGCCAGCAATATAAATCCACTATCCTACGAGCAGTACTTC | CASNINPLSYEQYF
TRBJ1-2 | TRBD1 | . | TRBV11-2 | TGTGCCAGCAGCAAAATAGGGCAGGGGGATGGCTACACCTTC | CASSKIGQGDGYTF
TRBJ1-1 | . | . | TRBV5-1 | TGCGCCAGCAGCTCGTGGGGGGTTTCGGATGAAGCTTTCTTT | CASSSWGVSDEAFF
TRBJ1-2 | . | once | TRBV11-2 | TGTGCCAGCAGCTCAGAAGGGGATGGCTACACCTTC | CASSSEGDGYTF
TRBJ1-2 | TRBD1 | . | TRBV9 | TGTGCCAGCAGCGATCGGGACAGGACCCCCTCGGGGTATGGCTACACCTTC | CASSDRDRTPSGYGYTF
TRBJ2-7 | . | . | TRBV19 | TGTGCCAGTAGTATAGCACGGGAAGGCTACGAGCAGTACTTC | CASSIAREGYEQYF
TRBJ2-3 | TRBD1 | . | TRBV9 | TGTGCCAGCAACCTTATGGGGACAGGGGGCGGTGATACGCAGTATTTT | CASNLMGTGGGDTQYF
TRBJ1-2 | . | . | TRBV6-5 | TGTGCCAGCAGCCTCCGACAGGAGTCAAACTATGGCTACACCTTC | CASSLRQESNYGYTF
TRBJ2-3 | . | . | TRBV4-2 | TGTGCCAGCAGCCAAGATGTGCTAGCCACAGATACGCAGTATTTT | CASSQDVLATDTQYF
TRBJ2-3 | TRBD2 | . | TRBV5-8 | TGTGCCAGCAGCAAGTCCGGGACTAGCGAACCAGATACGCAGTATTTT | CASSKSGTSEPDTQYF
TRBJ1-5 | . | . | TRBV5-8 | TGTGCCAGCAGCTTGACCCGGGAGTATAGCAATCAGCCCCAGCATTTT | CASSLTREYSNQPQHF
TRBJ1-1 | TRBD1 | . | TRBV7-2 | TGTGCCAGCAGCTTAGGGGGACAGGGAATGAACACTGAAGCTTTCTTT | CASSLGGQGMNTEAFF